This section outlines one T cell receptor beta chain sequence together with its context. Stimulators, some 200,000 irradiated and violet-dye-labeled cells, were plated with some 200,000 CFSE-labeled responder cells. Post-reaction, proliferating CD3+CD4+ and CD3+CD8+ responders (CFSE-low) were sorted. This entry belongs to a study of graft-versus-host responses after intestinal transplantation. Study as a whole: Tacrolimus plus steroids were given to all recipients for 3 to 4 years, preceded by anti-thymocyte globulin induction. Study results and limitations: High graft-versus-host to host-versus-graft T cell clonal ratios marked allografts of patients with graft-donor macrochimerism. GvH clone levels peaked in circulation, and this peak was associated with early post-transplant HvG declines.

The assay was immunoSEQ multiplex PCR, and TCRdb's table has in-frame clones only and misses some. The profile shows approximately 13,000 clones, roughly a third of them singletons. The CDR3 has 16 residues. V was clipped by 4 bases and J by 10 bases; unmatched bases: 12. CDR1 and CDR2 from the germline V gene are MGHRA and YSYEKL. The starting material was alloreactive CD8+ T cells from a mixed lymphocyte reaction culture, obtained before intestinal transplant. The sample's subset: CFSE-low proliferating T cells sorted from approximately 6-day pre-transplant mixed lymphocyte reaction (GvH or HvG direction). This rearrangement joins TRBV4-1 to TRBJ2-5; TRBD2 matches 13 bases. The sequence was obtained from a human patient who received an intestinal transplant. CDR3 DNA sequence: TGCGCCAGCAGCCCGGGACTAGCGGGGTCCCAAACTCTCCAGTACTTC. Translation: CASSPGLAGSQTLQYF.